This T cell receptor beta chain was observed in a study of early T cells in non-severe SARS-CoV-2 infection. The overall study: Chains were unpaired, as sequencing was done on bulk RNA from unsorted whole blood.

After removal of 0 bases from V and 0 bases from J, the junction contained 8 bases not matched to a gene. Per the germline V gene, CDR1 is SGHRS and CDR2 is YFSETQ. The CDR3 is made up of 18 amino acids. As part of library construction, unique molecular identifiers were attached to individual cDNA molecules. TCRdb re-derived calls from the 5' RACE reads in MiXCR, one entry per CDR3 protein. The data hold roughly 63,000 distinct CDR3 sequences, with around 12% observed a single time. General study points: The study's VDJdb matching favored anti-spike CD8 responses and missed private and CD4 specificities.

This clonotype appeared a few times. Its target is not known. The sequenced sample consisted of whole blood. The chain carries TRBV5-1 and TRBJ2-3; 9 bases fit TRBD1. The sequence was obtained from an adult who was a healthcare worker with PCR-confirmed SARS-CoV-2 infection or an uninfected control (not recorded which). Here the CDR3 DNA reads TGCGCCAGCAGCTTGGCCCCGGGACAGGGCTCTAGCACAGATACGCAGTATTTT. As protein: CASSLAPGQGSSTDTQYF.